Listed below are T cell receptor beta chains from one sample, sequenced in a study of blood T cell repertoires in COVID-19. Method: immunoSEQ multiplex PCR; TCRdb's copy keeps in-frame clones and lacks some. The sample holds roughly 27,000 clones, 91% seen once. Material for sequencing was peripheral blood. All receptors derive from a human donor with active COVID-19. The donor label of this sample is uncertain. Both conserved end residues are part of each CDR3. A D gene is named only where the DNA matches it firmly. Size is omitted from some rows. Given values are once, few, many or a class for expanded clones.

V gene: TRBV5-1
D gene: TRBD1
J gene: TRBJ1-1
clone size: -
CDR3 protein: CASSFRTGGNTEAFF
CDR3 DNA: TGCGCCAGCAGCTTTCGGACAGGTGGGAACACTGAAGCTTTCTTT

V gene: TRBV5-4
D gene: -
J gene: TRBJ1-2
clone size: -
CDR3 protein: CASSQGWGIYTF
CDR3 DNA: TGTGCCAGCAGTCAGGGGTGGGGGATCTACACCTTC

V gene: TRBV5-6
D gene: -
J gene: TRBJ2-1
clone size: -
CDR3 protein: CASSLGQSYNEQFF
CDR3 DNA: TGTGCCAGCAGCTTGGGACAGTCCTACAATGAGCAGTTCTTC

V gene: TRBV12-3/TRBV12-4
D gene: TRBD1
J gene: TRBJ1-5
clone size: -
CDR3 protein: CASSSTGTSHF
CDR3 DNA: TGTGCCAGCAGTTCGACAGGGACCTCGCATTTT

V gene: TRBV3-1/TRBV3-2
D gene: TRBD1
J gene: TRBJ2-3
clone size: -
CDR3 protein: CASSTLTGGYTDTQYF
CDR3 DNA: TGTGCCAGCAGCACTTTGACAGGGGGATACACAGATACGCAGTATTTT

V gene: TRBV19
D gene: -
J gene: TRBJ2-7
clone size: -
CDR3 protein: CASSIDPGSPYEQYF
CDR3 DNA: TGTGCCAGTAGTATAGACCCAGGGTCGCCCTACGAGCAGTACTTC

V gene: TRBV7-3
D gene: -
J gene: TRBJ2-2
clone size: -
CDR3 protein: CASSLSSGAGELFF
CDR3 DNA: TGTGCCAGCAGCTTAAGTTCAGGGGCCGGGGAGCTGTTTTTT

V gene: TRBV9
D gene: -
J gene: TRBJ2-7
clone size: -
CDR3 protein: CASSVDTGARDEQYF
CDR3 DNA: TGTGCCAGCAGCGTAGACACCGGAGCCAGGGACGAGCAGTACTTC

V gene: TRBV19
D gene: -
J gene: TRBJ2-2
clone size: -
CDR3 protein: CASTRGSGGTGELFF
CDR3 DNA: TGTGCCAGTACCAGGGGGAGCGGGGGCACCGGGGAGCTGTTTTTT

V gene: TRBV27
D gene: -
J gene: TRBJ2-7
clone size: -
CDR3 protein: CASSLGRGSEQYF
CDR3 DNA: TGTGCCAGCAGTTTGGGAAGGGGGAGCGAGCAGTACTTC

V gene: TRBV5-1
D gene: -
J gene: TRBJ2-3
clone size: -
CDR3 protein: CASISRPGDPADTQYF
CDR3 DNA: TGCGCCAGCATCTCGAGACCAGGGGACCCCGCCGATACGCAGTATTTT

V gene: TRBV5-4
D gene: TRBD1
J gene: TRBJ2-7
clone size: -
CDR3 protein: CASSLAGDRDYEQYF
CDR3 DNA: TGTGCCAGCAGCTTGGCCGGGGACAGAGACTACGAGCAGTACTTC

V gene: TRBV6-2/TRBV6-3
D gene: TRBD2
J gene: TRBJ2-5
clone size: -
CDR3 protein: CASSPGTSGGVETQYF
CDR3 DNA: TGTGCCAGCAGCCCCGGGACTAGCGGGGGGGTAGAGACCCAGTACTTC

V gene: TRBV6-2/TRBV6-3
D gene: -
J gene: TRBJ2-7
clone size: -
CDR3 protein: CASSYSRISYEQYF
CDR3 DNA: TGTGCCAGCAGTTACTCGAGGATCTCCTACGAGCAGTACTTC

V gene: TRBV19
D gene: -
J gene: TRBJ2-3
clone size: -
CDR3 protein: CASSIVADTQYF
CDR3 DNA: TGTGCCAGTAGTATAGTAGCAGATACGCAGTATTTT

V gene: TRBV6-2/TRBV6-3
D gene: TRBD2
J gene: TRBJ2-3
clone size: -
CDR3 protein: CASSYRGGGGDTQYF
CDR3 DNA: TGTGCCAGCAGTTATCGGGGGGGCGGTGGGGATACGCAGTATTTT

V gene: TRBV6-5
D gene: TRBD1
J gene: TRBJ2-7
clone size: -
CDR3 protein: CASNPGQGSEQYF
CDR3 DNA: TGTGCCAGCAATCCGGGACAGGGGTCCGAGCAGTACTTC

V gene: TRBV5-1
D gene: TRBD1
J gene: TRBJ2-3
clone size: once
CDR3 protein: CASSLAGTGGLAFSTDTQYF
CDR3 DNA: TGCGCCAGCAGCTTGGCCGGGACAGGGGGCCTGGCTTTTAGCACAGATACGCAGTATTTT

V gene: TRBV7-9
D gene: -
J gene: TRBJ1-2
clone size: once
CDR3 protein: CASSWARGGSYGYTF
CDR3 DNA: TGTGCCAGCAGCTGGGCCCGAGGAGGATCCTATGGCTACACCTTC

V gene: TRBV9
D gene: TRBD1
J gene: TRBJ1-2
clone size: -
CDR3 protein: CASSVGDRGDYGYTF
CDR3 DNA: TGTGCCAGCAGCGTAGGGGACAGGGGGGACTATGGCTACACCTTC

V gene: TRBV5-5
D gene: -
J gene: TRBJ2-5
clone size: -
CDR3 protein: CASSLNHPQAQETQYF
CDR3 DNA: TGTGCCAGCAGCTTGAATCACCCTCAAGCTCAAGAGACCCAGTACTTC

V gene: TRBV30
D gene: TRBD1
J gene: TRBJ2-1
clone size: -
CDR3 protein: CAWKMDRGQRLRYNEQFF
CDR3 DNA: TGTGCCTGGAAGATGGACAGGGGGCAAAGGCTCCGCTACAATGAGCAGTTCTTC

V gene: TRBV2
D gene: -
J gene: TRBJ1-2
clone size: medium-sized
CDR3 protein: CASSETGSYGYTF
CDR3 DNA: TGTGCCAGCAGTGAAACAGGGAGCTATGGCTACACCTTC

V gene: TRBV2
D gene: TRBD1
J gene: TRBJ1-3
clone size: -
CDR3 protein: CASSRARGQGAIGNTIYF
CDR3 DNA: TGTGCCAGCAGCCGGGCAAGGGGACAGGGGGCAATTGGAAACACCATATATTTT

V gene: TRBV10-3
D gene: TRBD2
J gene: TRBJ2-7
clone size: -
CDR3 protein: CAIRGYGLADYEQYF
CDR3 DNA: TGTGCCATTCGGGGATACGGACTAGCGGACTACGAGCAGTACTTC

V gene: TRBV10-1
D gene: -
J gene: TRBJ1-1
clone size: -
CDR3 protein: CASSDSGHLMNTEAFF
CDR3 DNA: TGCGCCAGCAGTGACTCGGGACACCTGATGAACACTGAAGCTTTCTTT

V gene: TRBV5-4
D gene: TRBD1
J gene: TRBJ1-2
clone size: -
CDR3 protein: CASSEQGAGRRYTF
CDR3 DNA: TGTGCCAGCAGCGAACAGGGGGCAGGTAGACGCTACACCTTC

V gene: TRBV14
D gene: -
J gene: TRBJ2-7
clone size: -
CDR3 protein: CASSHKTGPLEEQYF
CDR3 DNA: TGTGCCAGCAGCCACAAGACAGGCCCACTCGAGGAGCAGTACTTC

V gene: TRBV7-6
D gene: TRBD1
J gene: TRBJ1-5
clone size: -
CDR3 protein: CASSPGTDSNQPQHF
CDR3 DNA: TGTGCCAGCAGCCCCGGGACAGATAGCAATCAGCCCCAGCATTTT

V gene: TRBV6-1
D gene: -
J gene: TRBJ1-1
clone size: -
CDR3 protein: CASSEAIVAREAFF
CDR3 DNA: TGTGCCAGCAGTGAAGCAATCGTCGCGCGGGAAGCTTTCTTT

V gene: TRBV11-2
D gene: -
J gene: TRBJ2-7
clone size: -
CDR3 protein: CASSLDGSREQYF
CDR3 DNA: TGTGCCAGCAGCTTAGACGGTTCTCGCGAGCAGTACTTC

V gene: TRBV19
D gene: -
J gene: TRBJ2-7
clone size: -
CDR3 protein: CASSRSTGYEQYF
CDR3 DNA: TGTGCCAGTAGTCGGTCTACAGGCTACGAGCAGTACTTC

V gene: TRBV29-1
D gene: TRBD1
J gene: TRBJ2-7
clone size: few
CDR3 protein: CSVAGTGRGEQYF
CDR3 DNA: TGCAGCGTTGCCGGGACAGGGAGAGGCGAGCAGTACTTC

V gene: TRBV30
D gene: TRBD1
J gene: TRBJ1-5
clone size: -
CDR3 protein: CAWSKGQGVFRLSNQPQHF
CDR3 DNA: TGTGCCTGGAGTAAGGGACAGGGGGTATTTCGTTTAAGCAATCAGCCCCAGCATTTT

V gene: TRBV5-5
D gene: TRBD2
J gene: TRBJ2-1
clone size: -
CDR3 protein: CASSLVALAGGPLNEQFF
CDR3 DNA: TGTGCCAGCAGCTTGGTGGCCCTAGCGGGGGGGCCCCTCAATGAGCAGTTCTTC

V gene: TRBV5-6
D gene: TRBD1
J gene: TRBJ1-5
clone size: -
CDR3 protein: CASSPGTGKQPQHF
CDR3 DNA: TGTGCCAGCAGCCCGGGGACAGGGAAACAGCCCCAGCATTTT

V gene: TRBV10-2
D gene: TRBD1
J gene: TRBJ2-3
clone size: -
CDR3 protein: CASAGQGLDTQYF
CDR3 DNA: TGCGCCAGCGCGGGACAGGGGTTAGATACGCAGTATTTT

V gene: TRBV11-2
D gene: -
J gene: TRBJ1-1
clone size: -
CDR3 protein: CASSPLWGRNTEAFF
CDR3 DNA: TGTGCCAGCAGCCCCCTTTGGGGGCGGAACACTGAAGCTTTCTTT

V gene: TRBV27
D gene: -
J gene: TRBJ1-1
clone size: -
CDR3 protein: CASSLSGTLNTEAFF
CDR3 DNA: TGTGCCAGCAGTTTATCCGGGACACTGAACACTGAAGCTTTCTTT

V gene: TRBV3-1/TRBV3-2
D gene: -
J gene: TRBJ2-7
clone size: once
CDR3 protein: CASSQGRGGGVDEQYF
CDR3 DNA: TGTGCCAGCAGCCAAGGACGAGGGGGGGGCGTCGACGAGCAGTACTTC

V gene: TRBV18
D gene: TRBD2
J gene: TRBJ2-2
clone size: once
CDR3 protein: CASSAELWTSGGAGELFF
CDR3 DNA: TGTGCCAGCTCAGCGGAACTATGGACTAGCGGGGGGGCCGGGGAGCTGTTTTTT

V gene: TRBV19
D gene: -
J gene: TRBJ1-6
clone size: -
CDR3 protein: CASSTRVKSYNSPLHF
CDR3 DNA: TGTGCCAGTAGTACCCGGGTAAAGTCCTATAATTCACCCCTCCACTTT

V gene: TRBV6-4
D gene: TRBD1
J gene: TRBJ2-7
clone size: -
CDR3 protein: CASSDSDRGEQYF
CDR3 DNA: TGTGCCAGCAGTGACTCGGACAGGGGCGAGCAGTACTTC

V gene: TRBV6-2/TRBV6-3
D gene: TRBD2
J gene: TRBJ2-7
clone size: -
CDR3 protein: CASSTTSGRKYF
CDR3 DNA: TGTGCCAGCAGTACGACTAGCGGGAGAAAGTACTTC

V gene: TRBV18
D gene: -
J gene: TRBJ2-5
clone size: -
CDR3 protein: CASSPVLAMGETQYF
CDR3 DNA: TGTGCCAGCTCACCGGTTCTAGCTATGGGAGAGACCCAGTACTTC

V gene: TRBV4-3
D gene: TRBD2
J gene: TRBJ2-7
clone size: -
CDR3 protein: CASSPGTSGYEQYF
CDR3 DNA: TGCGCCAGCAGCCCCGGGACTAGCGGCTACGAGCAGTACTTC

V gene: TRBV30
D gene: -
J gene: TRBJ1-2
clone size: -
CDR3 protein: CAWSYDSNYGYTF
CDR3 DNA: TGTGCCTGGAGTTACGACAGTAACTATGGCTACACCTTC

V gene: TRBV5-1
D gene: -
J gene: TRBJ2-2
clone size: -
CDR3 protein: CASSLTVAAGTGELFF
CDR3 DNA: TGCGCCAGCAGCTTGACGGTAGCCGCGGGCACCGGGGAGCTGTTTTTT

V gene: TRBV19
D gene: TRBD1
J gene: TRBJ1-1
clone size: -
CDR3 protein: CASSVDRGMNTEAFF
CDR3 DNA: TGTGCCAGTAGTGTCGACAGGGGTATGAACACTGAAGCTTTCTTT

V gene: TRBV7-9
D gene: TRBD1
J gene: TRBJ2-7
clone size: few
CDR3 protein: CASSSRTLGTGVPYEQYF
CDR3 DNA: TGTGCCAGCAGCTCCAGAACCTTAGGGACAGGGGTTCCCTACGAGCAGTACTTC

V gene: TRBV27
D gene: -
J gene: TRBJ1-5
clone size: -
CDR3 protein: CASSPGGAGDQPQHF
CDR3 DNA: TGTGCCAGCAGTCCCGGCGGCGCAGGGGATCAGCCCCAGCATTTT

V gene: TRBV29-1
D gene: TRBD2
J gene: TRBJ2-7
clone size: -
CDR3 protein: CSVAGRTNYEQYF
CDR3 DNA: TGCAGCGTTGCCGGGAGGACGAACTACGAGCAGTACTTC

V gene: TRBV18
D gene: -
J gene: TRBJ2-5
clone size: -
CDR3 protein: CASSPRETQYF
CDR3 DNA: TGTGCCAGCTCACCGCGGGAGACCCAGTACTTC

V gene: TRBV12-3/TRBV12-4
D gene: -
J gene: TRBJ2-1
clone size: -
CDR3 protein: CASRFGSTEQFF
CDR3 DNA: TGTGCCAGCAGATTCGGGAGCACTGAGCAGTTCTTC

V gene: TRBV6-6
D gene: TRBD1
J gene: TRBJ2-2
clone size: -
CDR3 protein: CASTPGQGRNTGELFF
CDR3 DNA: TGTGCCAGCACCCCGGGACAGGGAAGAAACACCGGGGAGCTGTTTTTT

V gene: TRBV28
D gene: TRBD1
J gene: TRBJ1-4
clone size: -
CDR3 protein: CASSLGTGSIMKKLFF
CDR3 DNA: TGTGCCAGCAGCCTAGGGACAGGGTCTATTATGAAAAAACTGTTTTTT